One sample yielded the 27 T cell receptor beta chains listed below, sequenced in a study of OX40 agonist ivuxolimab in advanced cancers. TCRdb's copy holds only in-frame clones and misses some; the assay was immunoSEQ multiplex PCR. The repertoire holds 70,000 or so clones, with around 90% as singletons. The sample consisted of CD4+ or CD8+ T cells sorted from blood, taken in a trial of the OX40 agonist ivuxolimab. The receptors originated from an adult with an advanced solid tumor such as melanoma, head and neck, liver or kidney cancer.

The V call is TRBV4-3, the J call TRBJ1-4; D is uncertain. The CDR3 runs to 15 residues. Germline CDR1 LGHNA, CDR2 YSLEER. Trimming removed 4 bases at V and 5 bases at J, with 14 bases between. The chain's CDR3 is CASSPDIGNNEKLFF. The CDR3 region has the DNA TGCGCCAGCAGCCCAGACATCGGGAACAATGAAAAACTGTTTTTT.

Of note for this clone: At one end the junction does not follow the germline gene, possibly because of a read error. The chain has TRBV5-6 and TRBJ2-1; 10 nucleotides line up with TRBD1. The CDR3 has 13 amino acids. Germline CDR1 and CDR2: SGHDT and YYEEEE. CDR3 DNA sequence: TGTGCCGGCAGTGGACAGGGGGAGAATGAGCAGTTCTTC. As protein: CAGSGQGENEQFF.

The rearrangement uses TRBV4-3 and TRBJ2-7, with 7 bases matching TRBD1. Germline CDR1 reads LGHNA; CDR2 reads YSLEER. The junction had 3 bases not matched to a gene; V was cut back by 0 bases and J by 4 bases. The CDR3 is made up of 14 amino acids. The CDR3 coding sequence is TGCGCCAGCAGCCAAGAGACAGGGCGATACGAGCAGTACTTC. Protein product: CASSQETGRYEQYF.

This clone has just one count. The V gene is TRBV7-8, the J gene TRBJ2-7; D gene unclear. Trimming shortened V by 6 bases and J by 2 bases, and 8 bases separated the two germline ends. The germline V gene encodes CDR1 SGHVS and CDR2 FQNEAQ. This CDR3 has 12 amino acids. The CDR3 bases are TGTGCCAGCAGGAATCTCCCCTACGAGCAGTACTTC. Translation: CASRNLPYEQYF. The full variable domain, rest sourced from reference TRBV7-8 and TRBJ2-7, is GAGVSQSPRYKVAKRGQDVALRCDPISGHVSLFWYQQALGQGPEFLTYFQNEAQLDKSGLPSDRFFAERPEGSVSTLKIQRTQQEDSAVYLCASRNLPYEQYFGPGTRLTVT.

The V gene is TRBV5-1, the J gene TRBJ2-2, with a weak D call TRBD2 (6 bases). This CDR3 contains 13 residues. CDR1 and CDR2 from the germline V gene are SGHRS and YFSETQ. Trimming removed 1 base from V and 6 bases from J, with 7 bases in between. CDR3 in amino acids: CASSLTSPGELFF. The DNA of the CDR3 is TGCGCCAGCAGCTTGACTAGCCCCGGGGAGCTGTTTTTT.

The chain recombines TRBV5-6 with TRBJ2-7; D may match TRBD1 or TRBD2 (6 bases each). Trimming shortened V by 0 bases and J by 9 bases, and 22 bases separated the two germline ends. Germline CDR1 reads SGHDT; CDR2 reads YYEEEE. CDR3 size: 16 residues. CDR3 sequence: CASSLGGEEGEEGQYF. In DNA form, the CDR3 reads TGTGCCAGCAGCTTGGGTGGGGAGGAGGGGGAGGAGGGGCAGTACTTC.

The CDR3 reads CASSFHGQGYEQYF. DNA for the CDR3: TGTGCCAGCAGTTTCCACGGACAGGGCTACGAGCAGTACTTC. V gene TRBV27 combines with J gene TRBJ2-7; the match to TRBD1 covers 8 bases. The CDR3 covers 14 residues. Germline assignment: CDR1 MNHEY and CDR2 SMNVEV (reference sequence). V trimming: 3 bases; J trimming: 3 bases; junction bases outside the gene matches: 4.

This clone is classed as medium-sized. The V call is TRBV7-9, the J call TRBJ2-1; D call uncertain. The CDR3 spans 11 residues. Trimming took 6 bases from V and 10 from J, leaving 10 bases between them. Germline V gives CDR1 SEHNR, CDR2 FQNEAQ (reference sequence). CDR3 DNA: TGTGCCAGCAGTCCAATTGAGGAGCAGTTCTTC. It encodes CASSPIEEQFF.

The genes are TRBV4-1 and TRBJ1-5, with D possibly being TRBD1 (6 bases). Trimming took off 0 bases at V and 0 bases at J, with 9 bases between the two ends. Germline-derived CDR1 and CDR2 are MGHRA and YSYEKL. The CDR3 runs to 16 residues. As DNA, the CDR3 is TGCGCCAGCAGCCAAGACGGACAGTTTAGCAATCAGCCCCAGCATTTT. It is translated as CASSQDGQFSNQPQHF.

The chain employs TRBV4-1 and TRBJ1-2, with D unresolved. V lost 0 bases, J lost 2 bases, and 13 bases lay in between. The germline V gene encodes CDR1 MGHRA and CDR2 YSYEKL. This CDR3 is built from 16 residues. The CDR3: CASSQDAPDYNYGYTF. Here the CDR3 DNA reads TGCGCCAGCAGCCAAGATGCTCCGGACTACAACTATGGCTACACCTTC.

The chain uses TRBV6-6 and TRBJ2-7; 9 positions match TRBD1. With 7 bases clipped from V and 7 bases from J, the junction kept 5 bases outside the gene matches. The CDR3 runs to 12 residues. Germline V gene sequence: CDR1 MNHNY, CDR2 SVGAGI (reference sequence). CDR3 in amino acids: CASTGTGREQYF. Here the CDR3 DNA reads TGTGCCAGCACCGGGACAGGGCGGGAGCAGTACTTC.

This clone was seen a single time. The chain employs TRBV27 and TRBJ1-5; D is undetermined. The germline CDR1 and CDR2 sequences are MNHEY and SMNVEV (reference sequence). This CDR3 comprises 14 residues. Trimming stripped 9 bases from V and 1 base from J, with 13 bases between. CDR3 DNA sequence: TGTGCCAGTGGGCTTGAGAAAAGCAATCAGCCCCAGCATTTT. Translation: CASGLEKSNQPQHF.

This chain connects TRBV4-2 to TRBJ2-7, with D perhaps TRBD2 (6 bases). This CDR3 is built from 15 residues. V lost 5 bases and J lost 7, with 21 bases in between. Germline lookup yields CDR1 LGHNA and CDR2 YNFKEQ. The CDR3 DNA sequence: TGTGCCAGCAGCGGGCGGGCGGGGTCCCCTGAGGAGCAGTACTTC. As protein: CASSGRAGSPEEQYF.

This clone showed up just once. The chain's CDR3 is CASSHGTTYNEQFF. The DNA of the CDR3 is TGTGCCAGCAGCCACGGGACTACCTACAATGAGCAGTTCTTC. This chain links TRBV7-2 with TRBJ2-1; 7 bases match TRBD2. Germline-derived CDR1 and CDR2 are SGHTA and FQGNSA. This CDR3 spans 14 amino acids. V shed 5 bases and J 2 bases; nucleotides not matched to a gene: 3. Filled out from reference TRBV7-2 and TRBJ2-1, the complete variable domain reads GAGVSQSPSNKVTEKGKDVELRCDPISGHTALYWYRQSLGQGLEFLIYFQGNSAPDKSGLPSDRFSAERTGGSVSTLTIQRTQQEDSAVYLCASSHGTTYNEQFFGPGTRLTVL.

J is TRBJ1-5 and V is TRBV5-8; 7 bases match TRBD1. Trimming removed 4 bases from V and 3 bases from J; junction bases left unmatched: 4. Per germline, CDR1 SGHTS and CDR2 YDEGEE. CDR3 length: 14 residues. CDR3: CASSPGGSNQPQHF. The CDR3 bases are TGTGCCAGCAGCCCAGGGGGGTCCAATCAGCCCCAGCATTTT. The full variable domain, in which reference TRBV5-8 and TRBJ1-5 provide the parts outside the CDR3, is EAGVTQSPTHLIKTRGQQATLRCSPISGHTSVYWYQQALGLGLQFLLWYDEGEERNRGNFPPRFSGRQFPNYSSELNVNALELEDSALYLCASSPGGSNQPQHFGDGTRLSIL.

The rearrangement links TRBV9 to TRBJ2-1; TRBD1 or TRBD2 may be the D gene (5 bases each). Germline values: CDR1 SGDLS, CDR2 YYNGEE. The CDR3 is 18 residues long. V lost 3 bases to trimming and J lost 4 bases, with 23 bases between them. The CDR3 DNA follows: TGTGCCAGCAGCGGAAGACAGTCCCCGGTTCGAGGGTACAATGAGCAGTTCTTC. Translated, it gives CASSGRQSPVRGYNEQFF.

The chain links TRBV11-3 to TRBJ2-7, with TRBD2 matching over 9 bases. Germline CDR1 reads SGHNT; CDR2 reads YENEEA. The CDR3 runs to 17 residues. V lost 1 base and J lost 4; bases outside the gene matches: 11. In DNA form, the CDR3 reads TGTGCCAGCAGCTTAGGCTTTGTAGCGGGAGCCAAGTACGAGCAGTACTTC. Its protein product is CASSLGFVAGAKYEQYF. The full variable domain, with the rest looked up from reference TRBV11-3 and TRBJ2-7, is EAGVVQSPRYKIIEKKQPVAFWCNPISGHNTLYWYLQNLGQGPELLIRYENEEAVDDSQLPKDRFSAERLKGVDSTLKIQPAELGDSAVYLCASSLGFVAGAKYEQYFGPGTRLTVT.

The CDR3 protein is CASSLGGGYNEQFF. The CDR3 bases are TGTGCCAGCAGTTTAGGGGGGGGATACAATGAGCAGTTCTTC. This rearrangement joins TRBV27 to TRBJ2-1; 7 nucleotides match TRBD2. Germline loops: CDR1 MNHEY, CDR2 SMNVEV (reference sequence). The CDR3 runs 14 residues. With 2 bases clipped from V and 4 bases from J, the junction kept 2 bases outside the gene matches.

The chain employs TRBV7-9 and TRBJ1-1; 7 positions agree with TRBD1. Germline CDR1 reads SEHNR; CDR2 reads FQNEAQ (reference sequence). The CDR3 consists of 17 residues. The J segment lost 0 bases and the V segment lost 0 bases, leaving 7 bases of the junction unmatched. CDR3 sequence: CASSLAGGDSLNTEAFF. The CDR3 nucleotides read TGTGCCAGCAGCTTAGCGGGCGGGGACAGCCTGAACACTGAAGCTTTCTTT.

CDR3 protein: CASSFLRDSGTGELFF. The CDR3 DNA reads TGTGCCAGCAGTTTTCTCCGGGACAGTGGGACCGGGGAGCTGTTTTTT. The chain employs TRBV6-6 and TRBJ2-2; 7 nucleotides match TRBD1. V shed 4 bases, J shed 5 bases, and the junction held 10 bases outside the gene matches. This CDR3 contains 16 residues. Germline assignment: CDR1 MNHNY and CDR2 SVGAGI (reference sequence).

The CDR3 spells CASNQGGEWDTQYF. For the CDR3, the DNA is TGTGCCAGCAACCAGGGGGGGGAGTGGGATACGCAGTATTTT. The chain uses TRBV9 and TRBJ2-3; D could derive from TRBD1 or TRBD2 (7 bases each). The CDR3 has 14 amino acids. Germline-derived CDR1 and CDR2 are SGDLS and YYNGEE. V was clipped by 6 bases and J by 6 bases, with 17 bases between them.

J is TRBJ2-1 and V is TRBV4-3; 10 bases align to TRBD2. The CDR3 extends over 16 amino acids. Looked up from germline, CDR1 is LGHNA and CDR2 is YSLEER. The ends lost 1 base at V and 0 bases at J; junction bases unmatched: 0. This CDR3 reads CASSQASGSSYNEQFF. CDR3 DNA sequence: TGCGCCAGCAGCCAAGCTAGCGGGAGCTCCTACAATGAGCAGTTCTTC.

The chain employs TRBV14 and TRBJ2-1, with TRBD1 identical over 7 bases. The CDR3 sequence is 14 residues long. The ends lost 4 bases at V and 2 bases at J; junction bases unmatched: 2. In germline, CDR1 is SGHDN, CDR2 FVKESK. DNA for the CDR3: TGTGCCAGCAGCCTCGACAGGGCCTACAATGAGCAGTTCTTC. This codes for CASSLDRAYNEQFF.

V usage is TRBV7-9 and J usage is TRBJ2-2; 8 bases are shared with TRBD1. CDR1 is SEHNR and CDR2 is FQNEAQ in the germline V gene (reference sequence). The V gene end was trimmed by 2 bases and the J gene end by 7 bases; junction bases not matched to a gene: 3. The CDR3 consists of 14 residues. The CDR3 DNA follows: TGTGCCAGCAGCTTAAGGACAGGGAGCGGGGAGCTGTTTTTT. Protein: CASSLRTGSGELFF. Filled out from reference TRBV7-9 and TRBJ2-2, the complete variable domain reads DTGVSQNPRHKITKRGQNVTFRCDPISEHNRLYWYRQTLGQGPEFLTYFQNEAQLEKSRLLSDRFSAERPKGSFSTLEIQRTEQGDSAMYLCASSLRTGSGELFFGEGSRLTVL.

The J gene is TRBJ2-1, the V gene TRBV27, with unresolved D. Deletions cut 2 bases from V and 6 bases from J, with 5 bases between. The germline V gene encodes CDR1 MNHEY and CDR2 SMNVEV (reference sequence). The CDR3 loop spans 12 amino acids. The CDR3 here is CASSLMGNEQFF. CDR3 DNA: TGTGCCAGCAGTTTAATGGGCAATGAGCAGTTCTTC.

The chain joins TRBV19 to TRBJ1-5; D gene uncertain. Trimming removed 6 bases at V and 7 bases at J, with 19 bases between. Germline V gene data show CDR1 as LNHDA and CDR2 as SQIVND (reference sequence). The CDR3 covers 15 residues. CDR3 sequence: CASSLAEGNYQPQHF. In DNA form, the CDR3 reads TGTGCCAGTAGCCTAGCCGAAGGGAATTACCAGCCCCAGCATTTT.

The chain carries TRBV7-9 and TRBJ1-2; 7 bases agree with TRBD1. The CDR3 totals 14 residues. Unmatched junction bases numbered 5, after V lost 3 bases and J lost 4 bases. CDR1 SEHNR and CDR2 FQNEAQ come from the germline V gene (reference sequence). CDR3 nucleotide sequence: TGTGCCAGCAGCTTCGGGGACAGCGGCTATGGCTACACCTTC. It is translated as CASSFGDSGYGYTF.